This T cell receptor (beta chain) was retrieved from a study of OX40 agonist ivuxolimab in advanced cancers. Background on the study: The patients got ivuxolimab, which is an agonistic anti-OX40 (CD134) antibody. Three patients got partial responses; one had hepatocellular carcinoma and two had cutaneous melanoma.

The germline CDR1 and CDR2 sequences are SGHRS and YFSETQ. V lost 0 bases to trimming and J lost 8 bases, with 17 bases between them. The CDR3 has 15 residues. Data came from immunoSEQ multiplex PCR; TCRdb stores just in-frame clones and leaves some out. The sample has 40,000 to 55,000 clones; roughly nine tenths are singletons. The receptor's source is an adult with an advanced solid tumor such as melanoma, head and neck, liver or kidney cancer. The chain employs TRBV5-1 and TRBJ1-2; D gene uncertain. Material: CD4+ or CD8+ T cells sorted from blood, obtained in a trial of the OX40 agonist ivuxolimab. For the CDR3, the DNA is TGCGCCAGCAGCTTGGAACCGGGCCCTACAATGGGCTACACCTTC. This encodes CASSLEPGPTMGYTF.